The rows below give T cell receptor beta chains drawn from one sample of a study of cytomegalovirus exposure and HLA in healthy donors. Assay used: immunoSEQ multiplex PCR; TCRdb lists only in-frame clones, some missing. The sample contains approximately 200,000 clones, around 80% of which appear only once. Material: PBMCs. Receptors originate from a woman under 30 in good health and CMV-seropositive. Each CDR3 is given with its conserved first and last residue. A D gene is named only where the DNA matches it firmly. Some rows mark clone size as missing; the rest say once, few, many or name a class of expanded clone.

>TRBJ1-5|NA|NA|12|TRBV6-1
CASRDRHQPQHF
TGTGCCAGCAGGGACAGACATCAGCCCCAGCATTTT
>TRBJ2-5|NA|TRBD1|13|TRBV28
CASSDRARGEQYF
TGTGCCAGCTCGGACAGGGCCAGGGGAGAGCAGTACTTC
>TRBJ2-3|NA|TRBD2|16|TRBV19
CASSRTLAGHTDTQYF
TGTGCCAGTAGTAGAACACTAGCGGGGCACACAGATACGCAGTATTTT
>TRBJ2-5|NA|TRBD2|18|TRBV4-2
CASSQVGTSGGGQETQYF
TGTGCCAGCAGCCAAGTCGGGACTAGCGGGGGGGGCCAAGAGACCCAGTACTTC
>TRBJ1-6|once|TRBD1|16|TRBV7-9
CASSVQGDLDNSPLHF
TGTGCCAGCAGCGTACAGGGGGATCTGGATAATTCACCCCTCCACTTT
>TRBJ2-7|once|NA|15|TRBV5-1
CASSLVAGNSYEQYF
TGCGCCAGCAGCTTGGTGGCAGGCAACTCCTACGAGCAGTACTTC
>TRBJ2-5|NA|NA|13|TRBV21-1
CASSPPGGGTQYF
TGTGCCAGCAGCCCGCCAGGGGGCGGGACCCAGTACTTC
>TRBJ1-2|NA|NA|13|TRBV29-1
CSVRVTGKGGYTF
TGCAGCGTTCGGGTTACAGGGAAAGGTGGCTACACCTTC
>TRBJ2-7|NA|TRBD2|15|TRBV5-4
CASRPGGGIAYEQYF
TGTGCCAGCAGACCCGGCGGGGGTATCGCCTACGAGCAGTACTTC
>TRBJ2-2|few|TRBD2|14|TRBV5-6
CASSLAGGPGELFF
TGTGCCAGCAGCTTAGCGGGGGGGCCCGGGGAGCTGTTTTTT
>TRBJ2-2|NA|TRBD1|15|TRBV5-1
CASSLRTGATGELFF
TGCGCCAGCAGCCTGAGGACAGGGGCCACCGGGGAGCTGTTTTTT
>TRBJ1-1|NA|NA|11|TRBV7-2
CASTTVTEAFF
TGTGCCAGCACAACAGTGACTGAAGCTTTCTTT
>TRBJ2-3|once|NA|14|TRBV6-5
CASSYQGGRDTQYF
TGTGCCAGCAGTTACCAGGGGGGCAGAGATACGCAGTATTTT
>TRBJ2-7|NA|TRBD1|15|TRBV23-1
CASSHSGTGSYEQYF
TGCGCCAGCAGTCATTCCGGGACAGGGTCCTACGAGCAGTACTTC
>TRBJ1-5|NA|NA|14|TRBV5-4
CASSTRGSNQPQHF
TGTGCCAGCAGCACCCGGGGGAGCAATCAGCCCCAGCATTTT
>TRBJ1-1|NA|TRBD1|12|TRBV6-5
CASSAGGAEAFF
TGTGCCAGCAGCGCAGGGGGAGCTGAAGCTTTCTTT
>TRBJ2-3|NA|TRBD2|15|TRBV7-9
CASRLGTSGVDTQYF
TGTGCCAGCAGATTGGGGACTAGCGGAGTAGATACGCAGTATTTT
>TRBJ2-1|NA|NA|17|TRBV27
CASSLSSGTGSQGEQFF
TGTGCCAGCAGTTTATCGAGTGGAACAGGATCACAAGGTGAGCAGTTCTTC
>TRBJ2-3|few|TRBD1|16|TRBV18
CASQPPGQASTDTQYF
TGTGCCAGCCAACCCCCAGGACAGGCTAGCACAGATACGCAGTATTTT
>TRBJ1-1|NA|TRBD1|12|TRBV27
CASSRGTGLAFF
TGTGCCAGCAGTCGCGGGACAGGGCTTGCTTTCTTT
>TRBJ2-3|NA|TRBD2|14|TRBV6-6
CASSQGLAADTQYF
TGTGCCAGCAGTCAGGGACTAGCGGCAGATACGCAGTATTTT
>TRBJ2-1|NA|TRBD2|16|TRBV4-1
CASSQWWRGRDNEQFF
TGCGCCAGCAGCCAATGGTGGCGGGGGAGGGACAATGAGCAGTTCTTC
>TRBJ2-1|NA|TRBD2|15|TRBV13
CASSSRLAGDNEQFF
TGTGCCAGCAGCTCACGACTAGCGGGGGACAATGAGCAGTTCTTC
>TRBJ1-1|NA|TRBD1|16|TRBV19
CASSPGTGGRLAEAFF
TGTGCCAGTAGTCCCGGGACAGGGGGAAGATTGGCTGAAGCTTTCTTT
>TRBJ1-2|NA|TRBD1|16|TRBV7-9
CASSLGQDRLKYGYTF
TGTGCCAGCAGCTTAGGTCAGGACAGGCTAAAATATGGCTACACCTTC
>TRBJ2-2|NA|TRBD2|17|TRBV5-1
CASSLSAGGPDTGELFF
TGCGCCAGCAGCTTGTCTGCGGGGGGGCCCGACACCGGGGAGCTGTTTTTT
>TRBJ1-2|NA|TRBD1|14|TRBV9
CASSVKGTGVGYTF
TGTGCCAGCAGCGTAAAAGGGACAGGGGTTGGCTACACCTTC
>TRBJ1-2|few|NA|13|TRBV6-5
CASTQGTANGYTF
TGTGCCAGCACTCAGGGAACCGCTAACGGCTACACCTTC
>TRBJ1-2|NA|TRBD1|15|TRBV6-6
CASSYHGGTGEGYTF
TGTGCCAGCAGTTACCATGGGGGGACAGGGGAAGGCTACACCTTC
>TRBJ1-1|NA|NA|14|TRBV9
CASSVAGSPTEAFF
TGTGCCAGCAGCGTAGCCGGTTCCCCAACTGAAGCTTTCTTT
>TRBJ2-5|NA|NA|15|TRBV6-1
CASSPRSGNQETQYF
TGTGCCAGCAGTCCCCGATCCGGGAACCAAGAGACCCAGTACTTC
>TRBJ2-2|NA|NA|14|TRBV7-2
CASSQGHITGELFF
TGTGCCAGCAGCCAGGGACATATCACCGGGGAGCTGTTTTTT
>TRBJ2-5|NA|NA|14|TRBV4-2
CASSQSGFGETQYF
TGTGCCAGCAGCCAAAGCGGGTTTGGGGAGACCCAGTACTTC
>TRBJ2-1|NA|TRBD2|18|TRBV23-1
CASTWTSPRGYTYNEQFF
TGCGCCAGCACCTGGACTAGCCCACGGGGATACACCTACAATGAGCAGTTCTTC
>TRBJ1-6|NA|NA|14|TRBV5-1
CASRLRFLQSPLHF
TGCGCCAGCAGACTAAGGTTTTTGCAATCACCCCTCCACTTT
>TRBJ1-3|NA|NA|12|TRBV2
CASSEHGNTIYF
TGTGCCAGCAGTGAACATGGAAACACCATATATTTT
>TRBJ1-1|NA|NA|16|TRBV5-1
CASSLAPGIMNTEAFF
TGCGCCAGCAGCTTGGCTCCGGGGATCATGAACACTGAAGCTTTCTTT
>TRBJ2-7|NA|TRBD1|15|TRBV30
CAWGDRGESSYEQYF
TGTGCCTGGGGGGACAGGGGCGAGAGCTCCTACGAGCAGTACTTC
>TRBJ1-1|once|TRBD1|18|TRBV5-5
CASSLNWVGGTVGTEAFF
TGTGCCAGCAGCTTGAATTGGGTAGGGGGCACGGTGGGCACTGAAGCTTTCTTT
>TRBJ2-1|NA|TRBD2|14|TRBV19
CASSRSGVYNEQFF
TGTGCCAGTAGTAGGAGCGGGGTTTACAATGAGCAGTTCTTC
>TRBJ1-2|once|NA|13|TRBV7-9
CASMPTHNYGYTF
TGTGCCAGCATGCCGACTCATAACTATGGCTACACCTTC
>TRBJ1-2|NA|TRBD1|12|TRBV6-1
CASQQGEYGYTF
TGTGCCAGTCAACAGGGGGAATATGGCTACACCTTC
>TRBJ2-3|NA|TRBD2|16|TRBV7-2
CASSRRLAGPTDTQYF
TGTGCCAGCAGCCGCCGGCTAGCGGGACCCACAGATACGCAGTATTTT
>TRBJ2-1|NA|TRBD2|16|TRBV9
CASSGLAGASYNEQFF
TGTGCCAGCAGCGGGTTAGCGGGAGCTTCCTACAATGAGCAGTTCTTC
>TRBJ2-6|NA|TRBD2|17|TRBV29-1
CSVERSGGPWGANVLTF
TGCAGCGTTGAACGTAGCGGGGGCCCCTGGGGGGCCAACGTCCTGACTTTC
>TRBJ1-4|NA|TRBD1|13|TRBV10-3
CAIRETGGAKLFF
TGTGCCATCAGGGAAACAGGGGGAGCAAAACTGTTTTTT
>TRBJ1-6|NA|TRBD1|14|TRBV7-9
CASSTTGGGSPLHF
TGTGCCAGCAGCACTACAGGGGGCGGGTCACCCCTCCACTTT
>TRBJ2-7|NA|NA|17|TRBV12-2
CASRFPPGGTSKDEQYF
TGTGCAAGTCGCTTCCCACCGGGGGGGACTAGTAAAGACGAGCAGTACTTC